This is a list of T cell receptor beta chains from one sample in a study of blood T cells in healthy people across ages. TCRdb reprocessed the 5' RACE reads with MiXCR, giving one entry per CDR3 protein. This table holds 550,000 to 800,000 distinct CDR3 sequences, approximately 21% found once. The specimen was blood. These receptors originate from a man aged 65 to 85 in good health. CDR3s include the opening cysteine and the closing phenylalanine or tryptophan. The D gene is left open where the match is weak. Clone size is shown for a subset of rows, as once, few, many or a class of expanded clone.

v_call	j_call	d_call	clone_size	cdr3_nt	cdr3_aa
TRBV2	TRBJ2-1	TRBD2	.	TGTGCCAGCAGACCAGCGGGAAGCTCCTACAATGAGCAGTTCTTC	CASRPAGSSYNEQFF
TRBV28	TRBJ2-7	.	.	TGTGCCAGCAGTAAGAATGGGATTCCCTACGAGCAGTACTTC	CASSKNGIPYEQYF
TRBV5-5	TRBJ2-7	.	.	TGTGCCAGCAGCCGTAGGGAGGTCTACGAGCAGTACTTC	CASSRREVYEQYF
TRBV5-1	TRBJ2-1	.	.	TGCGCCAGCAGCGCCTGGGGGGGCGCGAATGAGCAGTTCTTC	CASSAWGGANEQFF
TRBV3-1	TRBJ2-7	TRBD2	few	TGTGCCAGCAGCCAATACGGGACTAGCGGAGGAGAGACCCAGTGCTTC	CASSQYGTSGGETQCF
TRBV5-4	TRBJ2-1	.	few	TGTGCCAGCAGCTTGTTTACTGACAAATACAATGAGCAGTTCTTC	CASSLFTDKYNEQFF
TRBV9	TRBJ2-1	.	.	TGTGCCAGCAGCGCGGGGAGGAGCTCCTACAATGAGCAGTTCTTC	CASSAGRSSYNEQFF
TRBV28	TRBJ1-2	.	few	TGTGCCAGCAGCCTGGCGGGGGCGCTTCATGGCTACACCTTC	CASSLAGALHGYTF
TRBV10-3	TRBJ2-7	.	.	TGTGCCGCACACCCCGGGACCTCCTCCTACGAGCAGTACTTC	CAAHPGTSSYEQYF
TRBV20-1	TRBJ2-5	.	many	TGCAGTGCTAGCCCACTAGGCCAAGAGACCCAGTACTTC	CSASPLGQETQYF
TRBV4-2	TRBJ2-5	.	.	TGTGCCGGCAGCCAAGAGGCTACGGGAGAGACCCAGTACTTC	CAGSQEATGETQYF
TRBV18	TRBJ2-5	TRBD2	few	TGTGCCAGCTCACCACCGACAGCTGGACTAGCGGTAGAGACCCAGTACTTC	CASSPPTAGLAVETQYF
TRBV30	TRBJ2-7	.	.	TGTGCCTGGAGTTCTGCCTACGAGCAGTACTTC	CAWSSAYEQYF
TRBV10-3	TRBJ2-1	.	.	TGTGCCATCAGTGAGATCAATTCTAACAATGAGCAGTTCTTC	CAISEINSNNEQFF
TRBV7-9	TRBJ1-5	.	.	TGTGCCAGCAGCTTTAGCGGTAGTCAGCCCCAGCATTTT	CASSFSGSQPQHF
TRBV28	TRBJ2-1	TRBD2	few	TGTGCCAGCAGTTTACCGGGGGGGGATGAGCAGTTCTTC	CASSLPGGDEQFF
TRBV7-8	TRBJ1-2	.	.	TGTGCCAGCAGCCTCGCGGATAGGTGGTCTAACTATGGCTACACCTTC	CASSLADRWSNYGYTF
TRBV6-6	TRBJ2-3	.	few	TGTGCCAGCAGTTACTCGACAGCAGATACGCAGTATTTT	CASSYSTADTQYF
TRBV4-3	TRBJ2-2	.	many	TGCGCCAGCAGCCAAGATAACACCGGGGAGCTGTTTTTT	CASSQDNTGELFF
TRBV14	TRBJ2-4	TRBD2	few	TGTGCCAGCAGCCGGGGAGGGACGAAAAACATTCAGTACTTC	CASSRGGTKNIQYF
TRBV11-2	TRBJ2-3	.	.	TGTGCCAGCAGCTGGAGGACCGAAAGCACAGATACGCAGTATTTT	CASSWRTESTDTQYF
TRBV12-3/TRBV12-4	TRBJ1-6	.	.	TGTGCCAGCAGTTTCGGACGGGGCAATAATTCACCCCTCCACTTT	CASSFGRGNNSPLHF
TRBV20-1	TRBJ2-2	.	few	TGCAGTGCTAGTCAAGGGACCACCGGGGAGCTGTTTTTT	CSASQGTTGELFF
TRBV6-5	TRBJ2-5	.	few	TGTGCCAGCAGATCAACCAGGGTGTTGGAGACCCAGTACTTC	CASRSTRVLETQYF
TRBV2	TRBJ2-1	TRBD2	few	TGTGCCAGCAGTGAAACAGCTAGCGGGAGGAATGAGCAGTTCTTC	CASSETASGRNEQFF
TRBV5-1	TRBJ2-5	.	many	TGCGCCAGCAGCGTGGGGACTGGCACAGGAGAGACCCAGTACTTC	CASSVGTGTGETQYF
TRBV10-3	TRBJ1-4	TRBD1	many	TGTGCCACTTCCTCCGGGACAGGGGGTGAAAAACTGTTTTTT	CATSSGTGGEKLFF
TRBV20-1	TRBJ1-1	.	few	TGCAGTGCTATCGTTGATATAGGGACTGAAGCTTTCTTT	CSAIVDIGTEAFF
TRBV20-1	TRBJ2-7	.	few	TGCAGTGCTAATGAGGGATTCTCCTACGAGCAGTACTTC	CSANEGFSYEQYF
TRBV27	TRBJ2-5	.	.	TGTGCCAGCAGTTTTTGGGACCAAGAGACCCAGTACTTC	CASSFWDQETQYF
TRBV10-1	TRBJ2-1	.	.	TGCGCCAGCAGCCCGGGGCGGGGAGAGAGGTCCTACAATGAGCAGTTCTTC	CASSPGRGERSYNEQFF
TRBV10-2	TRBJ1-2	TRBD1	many	TGCGCCAGCAGACCCGACAGGGCTGACGGCTACACCTTC	CASRPDRADGYTF
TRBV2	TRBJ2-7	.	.	TGTGCCAGCAGTGAAGCCAGGGCGGCCTCCTACGAGCAGTACTTC	CASSEARAASYEQYF
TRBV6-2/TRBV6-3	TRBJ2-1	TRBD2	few	TGTGCCAGCAGCCGGACTAGCGGGAGGGTTGAGCAGTTCTTC	CASSRTSGRVEQFF
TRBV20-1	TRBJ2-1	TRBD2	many	TGCAGGGAAAAGGGGCTAGCGGGGACCTACAATGAGCAGTTCTTC	CREKGLAGTYNEQFF
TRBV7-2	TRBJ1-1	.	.	TGTGCCAGCAGCTTAGCCGACAAGAACACTGAAGCTTTCTTT	CASSLADKNTEAFF
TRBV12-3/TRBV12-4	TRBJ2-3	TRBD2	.	TGTGCCAGCAGTAAGACTAGCGGGGTTGGTACGCAGTATTTT	CASSKTSGVGTQYF
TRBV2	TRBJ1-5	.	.	TGTGCCAGCAGTGAAGCGCTTCGGGGCGTCAGCAATCAGCCCCAGCATTTT	CASSEALRGVSNQPQHF
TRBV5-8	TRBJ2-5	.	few	TGTGCCAGCAGCCAACAAAGTCTTGGATACGGGCAGTACTTC	CASSQQSLGYGQYF
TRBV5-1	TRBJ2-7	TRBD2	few	TGCGCCAGCAGCCTGACTAGCGGTGAGGGCGAGCAGTACTTC	CASSLTSGEGEQYF
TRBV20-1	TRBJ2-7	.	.	TGCAGTGCTAGAGAGCCGGGGGGCGTCGAGCAGTACTTC	CSAREPGGVEQYF
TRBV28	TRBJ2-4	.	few	TGTGCCAGCATTTCGGAAAGAGCGGGCATTAGCAAAAACATTCAGTACTTC	CASISERAGISKNIQYF
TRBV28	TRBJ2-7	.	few	TGTGCCAGCAGTGGCTTGTCGGCAGGCCACGAGCAGTACTTC	CASSGLSAGHEQYF
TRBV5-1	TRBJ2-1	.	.	TGCGCCAGCAGATCGCTAGCGGCAAGGGGGAATGAGCAGTTCTTC	CASRSLAARGNEQFF
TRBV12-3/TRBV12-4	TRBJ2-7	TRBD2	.	TGTGCCAGCAGTCCCGGACTAGACTACGAGCAGTACTTC	CASSPGLDYEQYF
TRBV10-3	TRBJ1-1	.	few	TGTGCCATGTCAGCCCTGGGAGAGACTGAAGCTTTCTTT	CAMSALGETEAFF
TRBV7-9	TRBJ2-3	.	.	TGTGCCAGCAGCTCGACCCTATCAGCAGATACGCAGTATTTT	CASSSTLSADTQYF
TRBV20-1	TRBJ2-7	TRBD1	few	TGCAGCGCAAACAGGGGGCGCCTGGACTACGAGCAGTACTTC	CSANRGRLDYEQYF
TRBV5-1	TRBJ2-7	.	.	TGCGCCAGCAGCTTCGTCCAGGGAGCCTACGAGCAGTACTTC	CASSFVQGAYEQYF
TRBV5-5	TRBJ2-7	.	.	TGTGCCAGCACTTCTACAGTGAGCTCCTACGAGCAGTACTTC	CASTSTVSSYEQYF
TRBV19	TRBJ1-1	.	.	TGTGCCAGTTTCCGACCCACTGAAGCTTTCTTT	CASFRPTEAFF
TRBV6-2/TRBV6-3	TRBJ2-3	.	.	TGTGCCAGCAGTTACCCTGACAGGGAGGCAGATACGCAGTATTTT	CASSYPDREADTQYF